The TCR beta chain under discussion was sequenced for a study of long-term antiretroviral therapy in people with HIV. This clone was seen a few times. A v3.0 immunoSEQ assay was performed at survey level. Produced via immunoSEQ multiplex PCR; TCRdb's table is partial and in-frame only. This sample has 20,000 or so clones; 65% to 80% occur once, and the top ten carry 7.5% to 10%. Sequenced material: unsorted PBMCs, taken 0.5 years before starting antiretroviral therapy. The TCR sequence derives from a man aged 18 to 35 with HIV.

CDR3 DNA: TGTGCCAGCAGCACTTTCAGACCCGAGGTGACTGAAGCTTTCTTT. Amino acids: CASSTFRPEVTEAFF. This sequence joins TRBV7-3 and TRBJ1-1; the D is unclear. Germline CDR1 is SGHTA and CDR2 is FQGTGA. The CDR3 contains 15 residues. V lost 5 bases, J lost 5 bases, and 18 bases lay in between.